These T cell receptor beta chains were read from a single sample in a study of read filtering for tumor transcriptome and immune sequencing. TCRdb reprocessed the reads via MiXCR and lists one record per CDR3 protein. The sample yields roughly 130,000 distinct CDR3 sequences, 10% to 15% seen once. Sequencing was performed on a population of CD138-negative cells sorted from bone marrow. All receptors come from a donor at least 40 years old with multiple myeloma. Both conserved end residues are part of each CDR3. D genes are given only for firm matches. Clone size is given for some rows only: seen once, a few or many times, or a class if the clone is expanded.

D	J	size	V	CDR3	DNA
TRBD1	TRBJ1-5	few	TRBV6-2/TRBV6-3	CASSYSGTGGVGSNQPQHF	TGTGCCAGCAGTTACTCGGGGACAGGGGGTGTTGGGAGCAATCAGCCCCAGCATTTT
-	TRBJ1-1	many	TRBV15	CATSRDRRGEAFF	TGTGCCACCAGCAGAGATCGACGCGGTGAAGCTTTCTTT
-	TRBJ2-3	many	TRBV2	CASSGRQGGTDTQYF	TGTGCCAGCAGTGGTAGGCAGGGGGGTACAGATACGCAGTATTTT
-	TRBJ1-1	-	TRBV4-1	CASSQEEGRAEAFF	TGCGCCAGCAGCCAAGAAGAGGGGAGGGCTGAAGCTTTCTTT
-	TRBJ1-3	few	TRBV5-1	CASSLEGTVSGNTIYF	TGCGCCAGCAGCTTGGAGGGCACCGTCTCTGGAAACACCATATATTTT
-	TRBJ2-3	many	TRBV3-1	CASSRAGVGTDTQYF	TGTGCCAGCAGCCGCGCGGGTGTAGGGACAGATACGCAGTATTTT
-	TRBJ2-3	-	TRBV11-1	CASSRGGAGDTQYF	TGTGCCAGCAGCAGAGGAGGGGCTGGCGATACGCAGTATTTT
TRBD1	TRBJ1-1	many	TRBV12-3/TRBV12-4	CASTAGGQSFMNTEAFF	TGTGCCAGCACCGCGGGGGGACAGTCTTTTATGAACACTGAAGCTTTCTTT
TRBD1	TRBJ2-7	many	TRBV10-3	CAISESFTGEGYEQYF	TGTGCCATCAGTGAGTCGTTCACAGGGGAAGGGTACGAGCAGTACTTC
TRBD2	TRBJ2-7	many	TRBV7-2	CASSFSGRGGEQYF	TGTGCCAGCAGCTTTAGCGGGAGGGGGGGCGAGCAGTACTTC
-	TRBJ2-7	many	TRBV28	CASSLNQYEQYF	TGTGCCAGCAGCCTCAACCAGTACGAGCAGTACTTC
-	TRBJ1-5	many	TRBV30	CAWSADRPSNQPQHF	TGTGCCTGGAGTGCGGACCGGCCATCAAATCAGCCCCAGCATTTT
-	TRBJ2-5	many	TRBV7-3	CASSPGMEETQYF	TGTGCCAGCAGCCCCGGTATGGAAGAGACCCAGTACTTC
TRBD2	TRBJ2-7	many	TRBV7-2	CASSSSGTSHLYEQYF	TGTGCCAGCAGCTCGAGTGGGACTAGCCATTTATACGAGCAGTACTTC
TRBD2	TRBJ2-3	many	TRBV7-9	CASSQTGGLAVGTDTQYF	TGTGCCAGCAGCCAAACCGGCGGGCTAGCGGTGGGCACAGATACGCAGTATTTT
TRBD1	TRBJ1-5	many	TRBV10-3	CAIRSTGQNQPQHF	TGTGCCATCAGGTCTACGGGACAGAATCAGCCCCAGCATTTT
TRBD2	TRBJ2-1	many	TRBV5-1	CASSPGDGRGDEQFF	TGCGCCAGCAGCCCGGGGGACGGGAGGGGGGATGAGCAGTTCTTC
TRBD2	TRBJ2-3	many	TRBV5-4	CASSPGGTSTDTQYF	TGTGCCAGCAGCCCGGGGGGTACGAGCACAGATACGCAGTATTTT
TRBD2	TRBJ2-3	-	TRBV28	CANAPGRGTDTQYF	TGTGCCAACGCCCCCGGGAGGGGCACAGATACGCAGTATTTT
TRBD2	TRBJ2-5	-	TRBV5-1	CASSFTSGRTQETQYF	TGCGCCAGCAGCTTCACTAGCGGGAGGACCCAAGAGACCCAGTACTTC
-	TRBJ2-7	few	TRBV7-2	CASSLVRGGYEQYF	TGTGCCAGCAGCTTAGTCCGGGGAGGATACGAGCAGTACTTC
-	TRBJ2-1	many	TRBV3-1	CASSQEVTSYNEQFF	TGTGCCAGCAGCCAAGAAGTGACCTCCTACAATGAGCAGTTCTTC
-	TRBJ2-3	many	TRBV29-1	CSVDQDPASGEDF	TGCAGCGTTGATCAGGACCCAGCGTCAGGCGAAGATTTT
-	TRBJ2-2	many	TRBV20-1	CSARDPGYANTGELFF	TGCAGTGCTAGAGATCCTGGTTACGCGAACACCGGGGAGCTGTTTTTT
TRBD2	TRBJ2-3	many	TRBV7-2	CASSLVSGSTDTQYF	TGTGCCAGCAGCTTAGTTAGCGGGAGCACAGATACGCAGTATTTT
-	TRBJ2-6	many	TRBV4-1	CASSQGVGQRDTGANVLTF	TGCGCCAGCAGCCAAGGGGTGGGGCAGCGCGATACTGGGGCCAACGTCCTGACTTTC
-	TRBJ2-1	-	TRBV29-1	CSVRRQMIDEQLF	TGCAGCGTTCGGAGACAGATGATCGATGAGCAGCTCTTC
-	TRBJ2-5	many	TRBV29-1	CSVEGLETQYF	TGCAGCGTTGAGGGTTTGGAGACCCAGTACTTC
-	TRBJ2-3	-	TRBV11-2	CASSLHPQGPDTQYF	TGTGCCAGCAGCTTACACCCACAGGGCCCAGATACGCAGTATTTT
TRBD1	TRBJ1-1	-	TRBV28	CASRRPGGAGNTEAFF	TGTGCCAGCAGGAGACCAGGGGGCGCGGGAAACACTGAAGCTTTCTTT
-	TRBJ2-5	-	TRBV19	CASSPGLVQYQVTQYF	TGTGCCAGTTCACCGGGACTCGTACAATACCAAGTGACCCAGTACTTC
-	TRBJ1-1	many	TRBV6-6	CASNEGREAFF	TGTGCCAGCAACGAAGGACGGGAAGCTTTCTTT
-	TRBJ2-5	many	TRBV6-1	CASKRADQETQYF	TGTGCCAGCAAACGGGCAGACCAAGAGACCCAGTACTTC
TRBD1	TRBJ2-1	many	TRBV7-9	CASSQRGPKYNEQFF	TGTGCCAGCAGCCAGAGGGGGCCGAAGTACAATGAGCAGTTCTTC
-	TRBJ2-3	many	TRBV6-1	CASSERRGTGVDTQYF	TGTGCCAGCAGTGAGAGGAGGGGGACGGGGGTAGATACGCAGTATTTT